The 15 T cell receptor beta chains presented below share a single source sample, sequenced in a study of blood T cells in healthy people across ages. The authors ran a second PCR of 7 to 11 cycles using a sample-barcoded 5' primer and a J-beta primer mix. TCRdb analysed the 5' RACE reads with MiXCR anew, one entry per CDR3 protein. This table has around 700,000 distinct CDR3 sequences, 20% to 30% appearing once. This same sample was also taken into another study, of T cells of mothers and their children.

Specimen: blood. These receptor sequences come from a boy between 10 and 17 years old in good health.

In its sample, this clonotype was seen a few times. This chain links TRBV3-1 with TRBJ1-2; no firm D call. Per germline, CDR1 LGHDT and CDR2 YNNKEL (reference sequence). This CDR3 region has 15 residues. Trimming took off 0 bases at V and 5 bases at J, with 13 bases between the two ends. The CDR3 nucleotides are TGTGCCAGCAGCCAAGAGGTCGGCGCGGAGTATGGCTACACCTTC. It encodes CASSQEVGAEYGYTF. Supplemented by reference TRBV3-1 and TRBJ1-2, the full variable domain reads DTAVSQTPKYLVTQMGNDKSIKCEQNLGHDTMYWYKQDSKKFLKIMFSYNNKELIINETVPNRFSPKSPDKAHLNLHINSLELGDSAVYFCASSQEVGAEYGYTFGSGTRLTVV.

The chain links TRBV5-6 to TRBJ2-1; 10 positions match TRBD2. V shed 1 base, J shed 9 bases, and the junction held 1 base outside the gene matches. Germline V gives CDR1 SGHDT, CDR2 YYEEEE. The CDR3 has 13 amino acids. The DNA for the CDR3 is TGTGCCAGCAGCTTGACTAGCGGGATTGAGCAGTTCTTC. Protein product: CASSLTSGIEQFF.

The genes are TRBV12-3 or TRBV12-4 and TRBJ2-5, with 7 bases matching TRBD1. The end of the DNA is better explained by TRBJ2-1, so the J call may be wrong. The CDR3 extends over 15 amino acids. CDR3 loop: CASSSGTDYMNEQFF. CDR3 coding DNA: TGTGCCAGCAGTTCCGGGACAGATTACATGAATGAGCAGTTCTTC.

This clonotype was found a few times. The chain has TRBV12-3 or TRBV12-4 and TRBJ1-1, with a weak D call TRBD1 (5 bases). Trimming removed 5 bases from V and 11 bases from J, with 18 bases in between. The CDR3 runs to 13 residues. The CDR3 sequence is CASSIDRAGDAFF. The CDR3 nucleotides are TGTGCCAGCAGTATTGACAGAGCAGGAGACGCTTTCTTT.

This clonotype has just a few counts. The V call is TRBV3-1, the J call TRBJ1-1; D is undetermined. V gave up 1 base and J gave up 5 bases, with 11 bases separating them. From germline, CDR1 is LGHDT and CDR2 YNNKEL (reference sequence). The CDR3 length is 14 residues. CDR3 sequence: CASSQVAAQTEAFF. The CDR3 DNA follows: TGTGCCAGCAGCCAAGTGGCAGCTCAAACTGAAGCTTTCTTT.

This clonotype was counted a few times. The chain combines TRBV29-1 with TRBJ1-3; D unclear. Germline assignment: CDR1 SQVTM and CDR2 ANQGSEA. The CDR3 sequence is 12 residues long. V gave up 7 bases and J gave up 2 bases, with 9 bases separating them. The CDR3: CSADQPGNTIYF. The CDR3 coding sequence is TGCAGCGCCGACCAGCCTGGAAACACCATATATTTT.

This clonotype was seen a few times. The chain recombines TRBV15 with TRBJ1-6; TRBD1 might be the D (5 bases). Germline V lookup: CDR1 LNHNV, CDR2 YYDKDF (reference sequence). Between the trimmed V and J ends, which lost 2 bases and 6 bases, there was a span of 5 bases. The CDR3 extends over 13 amino acids. The CDR3 here is CATSRQGNSPLHF. The CDR3 DNA follows: TGTGCCACCAGCAGACAGGGTAATTCACCCCTCCACTTT. The whole variable domain, remainder taken from reference TRBV15 and TRBJ1-6, is DAMVIQNPRYQVTQFGKPVTLSCSQTLNHNVMYWYQQKSSQAPKLLFHYYDKDFNNEADTPDNFQSRRPNTSFCFLDIRSPGLGDTAMYLCATSRQGNSPLHFGNGTRLTVT.

This chain joins TRBV27 and TRBJ2-7, with D unclear. Germline lookup yields CDR1 MNHEY and CDR2 SMNVEV (reference sequence). The CDR3 consists of 13 residues. Trimming cost V 2 bases and J 8 bases, with 13 bases left between them. Here the CDR3 DNA reads TGTGCCAGCAGTTTAGGCTCTAGTTCGCAGCAGTACTTC. It codes for CASSLGSSSQQYF.

The chain combines TRBV28 with TRBJ2-7; 10 bases are a match to TRBD2. There are 18 residues in the CDR3. V shed 6 bases and J 2 bases; nucleotides not matched to a gene: 16. Germline CDR1 reads MDHEN; CDR2 reads SYDVKM. As DNA, the CDR3 is TGTGCCAGCAGCCTCGGGCTAGCGGGAGTCACCACCACCTACGAGCAGTACTTC. It specifies CASSLGLAGVTTTYEQYF.

This clonotype was counted a few times. V usage is TRBV7-9 and J usage is TRBJ2-2; perhaps TRBD2 as D (5 bases). Germline assignment: CDR1 SEHNR and CDR2 FQNEAQ (reference sequence). V lost 2 bases to trimming and J lost 1 base, with 14 bases between them. This CDR3 contains 17 residues. The CDR3 DNA reads TGTGCCAGCAGCTTAAGCGACCGGACTTTGAACACCGGGGAGCTGTTTTTT. As protein: CASSLSDRTLNTGELFF. The full variable domain, in which reference TRBV7-9 and TRBJ2-2 provide the parts outside the CDR3, is DTGVSQNPRHKITKRGQNVTFRCDPISEHNRLYWYRQTLGQGPEFLTYFQNEAQLEKSRLLSDRFSAERPKGSFSTLEIQRTEQGDSAMYLCASSLSDRTLNTGELFFGEGSRLTVL.

This clonotype turned up a few times. The chain joins TRBV29-1 to TRBJ1-1, with 10 positions matching TRBD1. Germline trimming cut 3 bases from V and 5 bases from J; bases unmatched to any gene: 6. The CDR3 sequence is 14 residues long. CDR1 is SQVTM and CDR2 is ANQGSEA in the germline V gene. The DNA of the CDR3 is TGCAGCGTTGACACCGGGACAGGGGATACTGAAGCTTTCTTT. The encoded protein is CSVDTGTGDTEAFF.

CDR3 in amino acids: CAISDGVAGGTYNEQFF. The DNA for the CDR3 is TGTGCCATCAGTGATGGGGTAGCGGGGGGTACCTACAATGAGCAGTTCTTC. This rearrangement joins TRBV10-3 to TRBJ2-1; 10 bases match TRBD2. This CDR3 has 17 amino acids. Losses at the gene ends were 3 bases for V and 2 bases for J; bases not matched to a gene: 7. Germline CDR1 ENHRY, CDR2 SYGVKD.

CDR3 sequence (DNA): TGTGCCAGCAGCCGCCCCGGACAGGGGGCGTATAATGAGCAGTTCTTC. Protein sequence: CASSRPGQGAYNEQFF. This chain uses TRBV6-1 with TRBJ2-1, with 11 bases fitting TRBD1. This CDR3 comprises 16 residues. Germline lookup yields CDR1 MNHNS and CDR2 SASEGT. With V trimmed by 6 bases and J by 7 bases, 11 bases remained unmatched.

This clonotype was observed a handful of times. The J gene is TRBJ2-7, the V gene TRBV20-1; D gene ambiguous. The CDR3 has 13 amino acids. CDR1 and CDR2 from the germline V gene are DFQATT and SNEGSKA (reference sequence). Trimming took 1 base from V and 6 from J, leaving 13 bases between them. The chain's CDR3 is CSARVGGTREQYF. The DNA of the CDR3 is TGCAGTGCTAGAGTGGGCGGTACCCGCGAGCAGTACTTC.

The rearrangement links TRBV7-3 to TRBJ2-5; a weak D match, TRBD2 (5 bases). Near its end, the DNA agrees better with TRBJ2-1, so the J call may be wrong. The germline V gene encodes CDR1 SGHTA and CDR2 FQGTGA. CDR3 length: 17 amino acids. CDR3 DNA: TGTGCCAGCAGCCGCAGAGCCGAGGGCCTAGGCAGAAATGAGCAGTTCTTC. This translates into CASSRRAEGLGRNEQFF.